This T cell receptor (beta chain) was sequenced for a study of human T cells and chemical hapten exposure. Whole-study context: DPC 0.01% went on the upper back by patch test, with reading at 6 days.

This clonotype came up many times. Time point defined: patch test 1, 2 weeks after DPC sensitization. The treatment denotes: therapeutic diphenylcyclopropenone sensitization with weekly scalp DPC. The CDR3 length is 14 residues. The germline gives CDR1 MGHDK, CDR2 SYGVNS. V was pared by 7 bases and J by 6 bases, with 10 bases of the junction left unmatched. TCRdb reprocessed the RACE reads with MiXCR, giving one entry per CDR3 protein. The table has about 80,000 distinct CDR3 sequences, 7% to 8% seen once. The chain employs TRBV25-1 and TRBJ2-7; 9 positions match TRBD2. The TCR comes from a woman aged 30 to 39 with alopecia areata. Some clones in this sample may be carry-over from other donors' samples. Sequenced here: whole blood, sampled in connection with sensitization to the hapten diphenylcyclopropenone (DPC). CDR3 nucleotide sequence: TGTGCCAGCACCTTGGCGGGGGGGATGGGCGAGCAGTACTTC. Amino acid sequence: CASTLAGGMGEQYF.